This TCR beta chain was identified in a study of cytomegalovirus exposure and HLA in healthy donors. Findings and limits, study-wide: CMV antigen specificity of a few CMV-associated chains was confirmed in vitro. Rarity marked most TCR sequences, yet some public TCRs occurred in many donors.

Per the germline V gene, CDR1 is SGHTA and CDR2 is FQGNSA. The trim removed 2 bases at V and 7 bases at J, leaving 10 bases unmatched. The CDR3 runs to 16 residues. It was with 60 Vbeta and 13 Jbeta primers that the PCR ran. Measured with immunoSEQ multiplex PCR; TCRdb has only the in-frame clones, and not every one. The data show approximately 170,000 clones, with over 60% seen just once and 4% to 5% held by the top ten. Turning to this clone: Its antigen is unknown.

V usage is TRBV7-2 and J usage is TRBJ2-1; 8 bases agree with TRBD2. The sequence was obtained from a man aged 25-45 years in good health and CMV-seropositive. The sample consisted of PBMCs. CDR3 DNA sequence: TGTGCCAGCAGCTTAAGTATTAGCGGGAAGGGAAATGAGCAGTTCTTC. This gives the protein CASSLSISGKGNEQFF. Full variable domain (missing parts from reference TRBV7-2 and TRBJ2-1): GAGVSQSPSNKVTEKGKDVELRCDPISGHTALYWYRQSLGQGLEFLIYFQGNSAPDKSGLPSDRFSAERTGGSVSTLTIQRTQQEDSAVYLCASSLSISGKGNEQFFGPGTRLTVL.